The entry below describes one T cell receptor beta chain. Measured with immunoSEQ multiplex PCR; TCRdb has only the in-frame clones, and not every one. This table has about 160,000 clones, roughly 91% appearing once. The CDR3 sequence is 16 residues long. CDR1 and CDR2 (germline): SGHRS, YFSETQ. V shed 0 bases, J shed 3 bases, and the junction held 5 bases outside the gene matches. The entry originates in a study of cytomegalovirus exposure and HLA in healthy donors. This clonotype was obtained from a man aged 18 to 35 in good health and CMV-seropositive. Sequencing was done on a sample of PBMCs. V usage is TRBV5-1 and J usage is TRBJ2-3, with 9 bases matching TRBD1. This CDR3 reads CASSLVRQGGTDTQYF. The CDR3, as DNA: TGCGCCAGCAGCTTGGTCAGACAGGGGGGGACAGATACGCAGTATTTT.